A single sample is the source of the 8 T cell receptor beta chains below, sequenced in a study of HIV-infected patients and healthy controls. Reverse transcription used 450 to 650 ng RNA and constant-region primers for alpha and beta. Using multiplexing indices, alpha and beta chain libraries were generated apart by chain-specific third strand synthesis. TCRdb used MiXCR to reprocess the 5' RACE reads, holding one entry per CDR3 protein. The sample carries around 8,000 distinct CDR3 sequences, 6.5% to 7.5% recorded once. Follow-up blood was drawn about 14 weeks, roughly three months, after antiretroviral therapy began. The repertoire came from unfractionated whole blood and reflected all unsorted peripheral T cells. The specimen comprised blood, sampled during antiretroviral therapy. These receptors all stem from an adult with HIV infection.

Worth noting for this clonotype: A read error is possible here, since a much larger clone lies one base away. This beta chain lies outside the target of a library built for alpha chains; its clone size means little. J is TRBJ1-5 and V is TRBV7-8; TRBD1 might be the D (6 bases). The CDR3 sequence is 15 residues long. Germline V gene data show CDR1 as SGHVS and CDR2 as FQNEAQ. Between the trimmed V and J ends, which lost 3 bases and 6 bases, there was a span of 15 bases. The CDR3, as DNA: TGTGCCAGCAGCTTCGGACGGGGGGCGGGTCAGCCCCAGCATTTT. Its protein product is CASSFGRGAGQPQHF.

By share of the sample, this clonotype is medium-sized (0.01 to 0.1%). This beta chain was picked up by a library intended for alpha chains and is off target, so its count carries little meaning. The genes are TRBV24-1 and TRBJ2-5; D not certain. This CDR3 has 15 residues. Deletions cut 5 bases from V and 1 base from J, with 13 bases between. Germline loops: CDR1 KGHDR, CDR2 SFDVKD. The CDR3 coding sequence is TGTGCCACCAGTGCGAGGCAGGCTGCCCAAGAGACCCAGTACTTC. It yields the protein CATSARQAAQETQYF.

This clonotype qualifies as medium-sized. Found in a library prepared for alpha chains, this beta chain is an off-target read, and its abundance has little meaning. The rearrangement uses TRBV7-3 and TRBJ2-1; 9 positions agree with TRBD2. CDR3 size: 16 residues. Germline-derived CDR1 and CDR2 are SGHTA and FQGTGA. The J segment lost 6 bases and the V segment lost 5 bases, leaving 11 bases of the junction unmatched. The CDR3 loop is CASSPLAGAGGNEQFF. In DNA form, the CDR3 reads TGTGCCAGCAGCCCATTAGCGGGGGCCGGGGGCAATGAGCAGTTCTTC.

Regarding this clonotype: This beta chain is off target for a library built for alpha chains, so its abundance means little. The rearrangement uses TRBV12-5 and TRBJ2-1; TRBD1 agrees at 9 bases. Germline CDR1 is LGHNT and CDR2 is FRNRAP. J gave up 5 bases and V 2 bases, and 7 bases lay outside the gene matches. The CDR3 is made up of 16 amino acids. CDR3 nucleotide sequence: TGTGCTAGTGGTTTGTACTCCGGGACAGGGCACAATGAGCAGTTCTTC. Encoded protein: CASGLYSGTGHNEQFF.

The table lists this clonotype with many counts. This beta chain is off target for a library built for alpha chains, so its abundance means little. The CDR3 DNA sequence: TGCAGCGCCTTTAGCGGGAGGACCGGGGAGCTGTTTTTT. It specifies CSAFSGRTGELFF. V gene TRBV29-1 combines with J gene TRBJ2-2; 10 bases line up with TRBD2. J was trimmed by 5 bases and V by 7 bases; bases with no gene match: 4. CDR1 and CDR2 (germline): SQVTM, ANQGSEA. The CDR3 totals 13 residues.

This clonotype appeared many times. A library made for alpha chains picked up this beta chain off target, so its size means little. The chain recombines TRBV29-1 with TRBJ2-3, with 11 positions matching TRBD1. The germline V gene encodes CDR1 SQVTM and CDR2 ANQGSEA. The CDR3 has 14 residues. Losses at the gene ends were 5 bases for V and 1 base for J; bases not matched to a gene: 2. This CDR3 reads CSVRTGGRTDTQYF. The CDR3 DNA is TGCAGCGTTAGGACAGGGGGCCGCACAGATACGCAGTATTTT.

By sample share, this clonotype is medium-sized. Because this beta chain is a stray read in a library intended to capture alpha chains, its abundance should not be given much weight. CDR3 nucleotide sequence: TGTGCCAGCAGTTTAGGACAGGAACGAGATACGCAGTATTTT. It encodes CASSLGQERDTQYF. The rearrangement uses TRBV27 and TRBJ2-3; 7 bases match TRBD1. CDR1 is MNHEY, CDR2 SMNVEV, per germline (reference sequence). Losses at the gene ends were 2 bases for V and 5 bases for J; bases not matched to a gene: 4. This CDR3 contains 14 residues.

This clonotype occurred many times. This beta chain lies outside the target of a library built for alpha chains; its clone size means little. This chain connects TRBV4-1 to TRBJ1-1; maybe TRBD1 (5 bases). This CDR3 is 13 amino acids long. Trimming shortened V by 1 base and J by 4 bases, and 7 bases separated the two germline ends. CDR1 and CDR2 (germline): MGHRA, YSYEKL. This CDR3 is CASSQGRGTEAFF. The CDR3 DNA follows: TGCGCCAGCAGCCAAGGTAGGGGCACTGAAGCTTTCTTT.